These 5 T cell receptor beta chains were all obtained from the same sample, sequenced in a study of human T cells and chemical hapten exposure. TCRdb analysed the RACE reads with MiXCR anew, one entry per CDR3 protein. The table includes around 100,000 distinct CDR3 sequences, over 10% detected once. Described time point: patch test 2, 6 weeks after DPC sensitization. The treatment: therapeutic diphenylcyclopropenone sensitization with weekly scalp DPC. Material: whole blood, obtained in connection with sensitization to the hapten diphenylcyclopropenone (DPC). The receptors stem from a woman aged 40-49 years with alopecia areata. Some clones in this sample may be carry-over from other donors' samples.

This clonotype was seen a handful of times. CDR3 DNA: TGTGCCATCAGTGACAGGGGCGAACCCTCTGGAAACACCATATATTTT. Translated: CAISDRGEPSGNTIYF. The V gene is TRBV10-3, the J gene TRBJ1-3, with TRBD1 as a possible D gene (6 bases). The germline V gene encodes CDR1 ENHRY and CDR2 SYGVKD. Trimming took 3 bases from V and 0 from J, leaving 12 bases between them. The CDR3 covers 16 residues.

There are many counts of this clonotype. V is TRBV20-1 and J is TRBJ2-7; TRBD2 agrees at 11 bases. CDR1 DFQATT and CDR2 SNEGSKA come from the germline V gene (reference sequence). The CDR3 extends over 15 amino acids. With 6 bases clipped from V and 0 bases from J, the junction kept 7 bases outside the gene matches. The CDR3 DNA reads TGCAGTGCCTCCGGGGGACTAGCGGCCTCCTACGAGCAGTACTTC. Its translation: CSASGGLAASYEQYF.

This clonotype was seen at least ten times. The chain has TRBV7-2 and TRBJ2-3, with a weak D call TRBD1 (6 bases). Trimming removed 6 bases at V and 4 bases at J, with 8 bases between. The CDR3 has 12 residues. The germline gives CDR1 SGHTA, CDR2 FQGNSA. The CDR3 nucleotides are TGTGCCAGCAGGTCAGGGGCAGATACGCAGTATTTT. Translating gives CASRSGADTQYF.

At least ten counts were recorded for this clonotype. The chain combines TRBV10-1 with TRBJ1-6; weak D call: TRBD1 (5 bases). Deletions cut 3 bases from V and 7 bases from J, with 7 bases between. This CDR3 spans 13 amino acids. CDR1 and CDR2 (germline): WNHNN, SYGVQD (reference sequence). The CDR3 reads CASSEDRNSPLHF. The CDR3 region has the DNA TGCGCCAGCAGTGAAGACAGAAATTCACCCCTCCACTTT.

As regards this clonotype: A much larger clonotype is one base distant, so this may be a read error. The chain couples TRBV7-9 to TRBJ2-3; D call uncertain. The end of the DNA aligns better with TRBJ1-5, so the J call may be wrong. Germline V gene sequence: CDR1 SEHNR, CDR2 FQNEAQ (reference sequence). The length of the CDR3 is 14 residues. The CDR3 here is CASSLPQTTDTQHF. CDR3 nucleotide sequence: TGTGCCAGCAGCTTACCGCAAACCACAGATACGCAGCATTTT.